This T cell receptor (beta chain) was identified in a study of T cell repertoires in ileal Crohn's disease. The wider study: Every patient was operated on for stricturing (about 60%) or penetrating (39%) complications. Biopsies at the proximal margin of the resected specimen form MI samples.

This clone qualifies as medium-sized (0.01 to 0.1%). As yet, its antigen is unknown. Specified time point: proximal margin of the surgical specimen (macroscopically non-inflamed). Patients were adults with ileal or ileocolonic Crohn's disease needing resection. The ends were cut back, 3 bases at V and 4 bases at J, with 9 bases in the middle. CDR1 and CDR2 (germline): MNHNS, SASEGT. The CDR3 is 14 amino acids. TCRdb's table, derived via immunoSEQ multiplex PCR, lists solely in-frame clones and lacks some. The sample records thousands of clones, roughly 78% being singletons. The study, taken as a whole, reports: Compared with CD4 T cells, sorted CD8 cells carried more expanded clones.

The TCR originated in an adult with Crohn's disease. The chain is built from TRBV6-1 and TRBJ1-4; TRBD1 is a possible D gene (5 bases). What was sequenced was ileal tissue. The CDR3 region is CASSDQGGNEKLFF. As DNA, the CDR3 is TGTGCCAGCAGTGATCAGGGCGGTAATGAAAAACTGTTTTTT.